Listed here are 21 T cell receptor beta chains from one sample, sequenced in a study of CD8+ T cells in alopecia areata. The treatment is: oral pan-JAK inhibitor, 5-10 mg twice daily. Extracted RNA was reverse transcribed, and the resulting cDNA served as sequencing template. Method: immunoSEQ multiplex PCR; TCRdb's copy keeps in-frame clones and lacks some. Altogether 200,000 to 250,000 clones are present, approximately 65% being singletons, with the ten largest covering more than 0.95%. The sequencing here drew on CD4+ T cells sorted from blood, taken at week 44, from a patient treated with tofacitinib. The receptors originated from a human donor with alopecia areata.

The chain combines TRBV11-2 with TRBJ2-3; D remains unclear. Germline CDR1 reads SGHAT; CDR2 reads FQNNGV. The CDR3 covers 14 residues. V gave up 0 bases and J gave up 5 bases, with 9 bases separating them. This CDR3 is CASSLESYRDTQYF. Here the CDR3 DNA reads TGTGCCAGCAGCTTAGAATCCTATAGAGATACGCAGTATTTT.

The chain links TRBV30 to TRBJ2-7; weak D call: TRBD1 (5 bases). Per the germline V gene, CDR1 is GTSNPN and CDR2 is SVGIG (reference sequence). The ends were cut back, 2 bases at V and 7 bases at J, with 18 bases in the middle. The CDR3 covers 14 residues. CDR3 DNA sequence: TGTGCCTGGAGTTTTCAGGGATGGGATGTAGAGCAGTACTTC. Translating it yields CAWSFQGWDVEQYF.

This rearrangement joins TRBV4-3 to TRBJ1-1, with TRBD1 matching over 7 bases. This CDR3 contains 14 residues. CDR1 is LGHNA and CDR2 is YSLEER in the germline V gene. Trimming removed 3 bases from V and 4 bases from J; junction bases left unmatched: 5. CDR3 in DNA: TGCGCCAGCAGCCAGAGACAGGGTGGCACTGAAGCTTTCTTT. Protein sequence: CASSQRQGGTEAFF.

Only a few counts were recorded for this clone. This chain joins TRBV11-2 and TRBJ2-3; 7 positions match TRBD2. Germline V gene sequence: CDR1 SGHAT, CDR2 FQNNGV. V was clipped by 5 bases and J by 2 bases; unmatched bases: 4. The CDR3 is made up of 14 amino acids. CDR3 region: CASSGGVFTDTQYF. CDR3 DNA: TGTGCCAGCAGCGGGGGGGTGTTCACAGATACGCAGTATTTT.

The V and J genes are TRBV5-1 and TRBJ2-7; perhaps TRBD1 as D (6 bases). CDR1 is SGHRS and CDR2 is YFSETQ in the germline V gene. V gave up 6 bases and J gave up 0 bases, with 10 bases separating them. The CDR3 contains 13 residues. In DNA form, the CDR3 reads TGCGCCAGCAACTCGGACAGCTCCTACGAGCAGTACTTC. Translation: CASNSDSSYEQYF.

The chain has TRBV6-6 and TRBJ2-3, with TRBD2 identical over 11 bases. The CDR3 sequence is 14 residues long. Trimming cost V 6 bases and J 5 bases; bases outside gene matches: 4. Per the germline V gene, CDR1 is MNHNY and CDR2 is SVGAGI (reference sequence). CDR3 sequence (DNA): TGTGCCAGCAGCCGACTAGCGGGGCAAGATACGCAGTATTTT. The encoded protein is CASSRLAGQDTQYF.

This clone was seen a single time. The chain carries TRBV28 and TRBJ1-2, with D unclear. Germline CDR1 and CDR2: MDHEN and SYDVKM. The CDR3 contains 14 residues. V was clipped by 3 bases and J by 0 bases, with 8 bases between them. The CDR3: CASSFGRANYGYTF. CDR3 DNA: TGTGCCAGCAGTTTTGGGCGGGCTAACTATGGCTACACCTTC.

The rearrangement uses TRBV11-2 and TRBJ2-5; D is unclear. V lost 4 bases and J 5 bases, leaving 11 bases between the germline ends. Germline CDR1 reads SGHAT; CDR2 reads FQNNGV. The CDR3 is 13 residues long. CDR3 in DNA: TGTGCCAGCAGCTCTGGCTACCGGGAGACCCAGTACTTC. This translates into CASSSGYRETQYF.

This sequence joins TRBV10-2 and TRBJ1-5; 7 nucleotides line up with TRBD1. Germline V gene lookup returns CDR1 WSHSY and CDR2 SAAADI. The CDR3 is 14 amino acids. V shed 6 bases, J shed 7 bases, and the junction held 9 bases outside the gene matches. The CDR3 reads CASSAPGGKQPQHF. The DNA for the CDR3 is TGCGCCAGCAGCGCCCCAGGGGGGAAACAGCCCCAGCATTTT.

This rearrangement joins TRBV29-1 to TRBJ2-3; D is perhaps TRBD2 (6 bases). CDR1 is SQVTM, CDR2 ANQGSEA, per germline. There are 16 residues in the CDR3. Between the trimmed V and J ends, which lost 4 bases and 0 bases, there was a span of 17 bases. Written as DNA, the CDR3 is TGCAGCGTTGCTGCCTCCCTAGCGCCGAGCACAGATACGCAGTATTTT. Translating it yields CSVAASLAPSTDTQYF.

This chain uses TRBV14 with TRBJ1-1, with 7 nucleotides matching TRBD1. The CDR3 loop spans 12 amino acids. Germline CDR1 SGHDN, CDR2 FVKESK. V shed 3 bases, J shed 10 bases, and the junction held 5 bases outside the gene matches. CDR3 in amino acids: CASSQQTGTAFF. The DNA for the CDR3 is TGTGCCAGCAGCCAGCAGACAGGGACAGCTTTCTTT.

The rearrangement links TRBV6-5 to TRBJ2-2; D might be TRBD1 (6 bases). CDR1 MNHEY and CDR2 SVGAGI come from the germline V gene. The CDR3 runs 15 residues. Trimming pared 6 bases from V and 3 bases from J, leaving 14 bases between. CDR3 protein: CASRLGTSYTGELFF. CDR3 coding DNA: TGTGCCAGCAGGCTCGGGACATCATACACCGGGGAGCTGTTTTTT.

This clone appeared once. The genes are TRBV5-1 and TRBJ2-2; 7 nucleotides agree with TRBD1. Germline assignment: CDR1 SGHRS and CDR2 YFSETQ. The CDR3 covers 14 residues. With V trimmed by 5 bases and J by 5 bases, 6 bases remained unmatched. CDR3 DNA: TGCGCCAGCAGAGGGACAGAAAGGACCGGGGAGCTGTTTTTT. Translation gives CASRGTERTGELFF.

This clone was counted only a few times. The chain combines TRBV29-1 with TRBJ2-3, with TRBD1 matching over 7 bases. The CDR3 has 14 residues. Germline V CDR1 and CDR2: SQVTM, ANQGSEA. The trim removed 4 bases at V and 9 bases at J, leaving 13 bases unmatched. CDR3 protein: CSVALTDREGTQYF. The CDR3 DNA reads TGCAGCGTTGCCCTGACAGACAGGGAAGGCACGCAGTATTTT.

With regard to this clone: Other DNA sequences within the sample encode an identical CDR3. The chain employs TRBV7-2 and TRBJ2-1, with 7 bases aligning to TRBD1. With V trimmed by 2 bases and J by 4 bases, 5 bases remained unmatched. The CDR3 extends over 15 amino acids. The V gene's germline CDR1 is SGHTA and CDR2 FQGNSA. CDR3 region: CASSLTGALYNEQFF. The CDR3 DNA is TGTGCCAGCAGCTTAACAGGGGCCCTTTACAATGAGCAGTTCTTC.

The count of this clone is one. The chain uses TRBV7-2 and TRBJ2-3; the match to TRBD2 covers 7 bases. Per the germline V gene, CDR1 is SGHTA and CDR2 is FQGNSA. The CDR3 runs to 13 residues. V lost 5 bases to trimming and J lost 7 bases; unmatched junction nucleotides: 6. CDR3 region: CASSTSSGNTQYF. CDR3 sequence (DNA): TGTGCCAGCAGCACCTCTAGCGGAAATACGCAGTATTTT.

The rearrangement joins TRBV30 to TRBJ1-1, with D possibly TRBD1 on 6 matching bases. Germline loops: CDR1 GTSNPN, CDR2 SVGIG (reference sequence). V lost 0 bases to trimming and J lost 6 bases, with 11 bases between them. The CDR3 has 13 residues. Written as DNA, the CDR3 is TGTGCCTGGAGTGTAAGGGCAGGGGCTGAAGCTTTCTTT. This gives the protein CAWSVRAGAEAFF.

The J gene is TRBJ1-1, the V gene TRBV9; TRBD1 agrees at 7 bases. The germline CDR1 and CDR2 sequences are SGDLS and YYNGEE. J lost 1 base, V lost 4 bases, and 19 bases had no gene match. The CDR3 covers 19 residues. The CDR3, as DNA: TGTGCCAGCAGCTCCTCCTCCGTGGACAAGGGACAGAAGAACACTGAAGCTTTCTTT. Translation: CASSSSSVDKGQKNTEAFF.

V gene TRBV13 combines with J gene TRBJ2-3; D is possibly TRBD2 (6 bases). Trimming pared 4 bases from V and 2 bases from J, leaving 13 bases between. Germline lookup yields CDR1 PRHDT and CDR2 FYEKMQ (reference sequence). This CDR3 has 15 amino acids. This chain's CDR3 is CASSSGPGDTDTQYF. In DNA, the CDR3 is TGTGCCAGCAGCTCCGGCCCGGGGGACACAGATACGCAGTATTTT.

The chain joins TRBV4-3 to TRBJ2-1; D is possibly TRBD2 (6 bases). Germline V lookup: CDR1 LGHNA, CDR2 YSLEER. The V gene lost 1 base and the J gene lost 9 bases, with 7 bases spanning the gap. This CDR3 spans 12 amino acids. CDR3 sequence: CASSQGGGEQFF. CDR3 bases: TGCGCCAGCAGCCAAGGGGGAGGTGAGCAGTTCTTC.

In this sample, this clone turned up many times. The chain recombines TRBV7-2 with TRBJ2-7; D assignment may be TRBD1 or TRBD2 (5 bases each). V gave up 1 base and J gave up 9 bases, with 19 bases separating them. Germline V gives CDR1 SGHTA, CDR2 FQGNSA. The CDR3 is 15 residues long. The CDR3 DNA sequence: TGTGCCAGCAGCTTAGTTGACAGAGCGGACTCCTTGCAGTACTTC. Translated: CASSLVDRADSLQYF.